The present T cell receptor beta chain was sequenced within a study of T cells in Graves' hyperthyroidism and ophthalmopathy. RNA transcripts yielded amplified TCR beta CDR3 regions. HTBI primers were employed in a first-round RT-PCR of the TCR CDR3. TCRdb used MiXCR to reprocess the multiplex PCR reads, holding one entry per CDR3 protein. The sample lists hundreds of thousands of distinct CDR3 sequences, approximately 15% occurring once. The V and J ends lost 5 bases and 0 bases respectively, with 20 bases between them. Germline-derived CDR1 and CDR2 are SEHNR and FQNEAQ (reference sequence). The CDR3 extends over 18 amino acids. Clinical symptoms, serum thyroxine, TRAb, thyroid ultrasound and orbital computed tomography established diagnosis.

The receptor was derived from a woman between 50 and 59 years old with Graves' ophthalmopathy. This rearrangement joins TRBV7-9 to TRBJ1-3, with a possible D match to TRBD1 (6 bases). Sequencing used blood. The CDR3 sequence is CASSQRRTGPSSGNTIYF. The CDR3 nucleotides are TGTGCCAGCAGCCAGAGGCGTACAGGGCCAAGCTCTGGAAACACCATATATTTT.